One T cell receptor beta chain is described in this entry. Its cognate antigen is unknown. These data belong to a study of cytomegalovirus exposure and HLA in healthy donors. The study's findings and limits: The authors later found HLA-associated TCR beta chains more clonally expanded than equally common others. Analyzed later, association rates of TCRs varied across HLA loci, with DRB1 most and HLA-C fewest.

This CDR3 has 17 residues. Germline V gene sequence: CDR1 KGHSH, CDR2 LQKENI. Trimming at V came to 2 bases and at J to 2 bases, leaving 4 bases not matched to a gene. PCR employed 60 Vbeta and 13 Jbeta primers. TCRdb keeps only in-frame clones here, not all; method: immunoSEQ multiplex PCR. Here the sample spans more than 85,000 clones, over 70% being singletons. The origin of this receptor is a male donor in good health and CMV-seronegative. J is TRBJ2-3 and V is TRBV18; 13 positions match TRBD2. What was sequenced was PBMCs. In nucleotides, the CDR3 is TGTGCCAGCTCACCAGGACTAGCGGGGGTAAACACAGATACGCAGTATTTT. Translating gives CASSPGLAGVNTDTQYF.